One sample yielded the 4 T cell receptor beta chains listed below, sequenced in a study of T cells in Graves' hyperthyroidism and ophthalmopathy. The TCR beta CDR3 regions underwent amplification using RNA transcripts as the source. First-round RT-PCR targeting the TCR CDR3 was performed with the HTBI primer set. TCRdb redid the calling of the multiplex PCR reads with MiXCR, one entry per CDR3 protein. This table holds fewer than 500,000 distinct CDR3 sequences, 14% to 15% found once. What was sequenced was blood. The receptors derive from a man aged 18-30 years with Graves' ophthalmopathy.

This clonotype came up many times. V usage is TRBV2 and J usage is TRBJ1-2; tentatively, D is TRBD1 (5 bases). Germline V gene lookup returns CDR1 SNHLY and CDR2 FYNNEI. The CDR3 runs 12 residues. With 11 bases removed from V and 6 bases from J, the gap between germline ends came to 16 bases. CDR3 protein: CASQGAANGYTF. The CDR3, as DNA: TGTGCCTCTCAGGGAGCAGCCAATGGCTACACCTTC.

This clonotype has ten or more counts. The chain joins TRBV19 to TRBJ2-2, with 11 bases fitting TRBD2. The CDR3 runs to 17 residues. Germline loops: CDR1 LNHDA, CDR2 SQIVND (reference sequence). The V and J ends lost 5 bases and 0 bases, in that order; junction bases with no gene match: 5. The CDR3 coding sequence is TGTGCCAGTAGTGGGGGACTAGCGGTGACGAACACCGGGGAGCTGTTTTTT. The encoded protein is CASSGGLAVTNTGELFF.

With respect to this clonotype: This may come from a read error, since a much larger clone is one base off. This chain uses TRBV6-5 with TRBJ2-7; D remains unclear. Trimming removed 4 bases from V and 7 bases from J, with 17 bases in between. This CDR3 is 14 amino acids long. The germline V gene has CDR1 MNHEY and CDR2 SVGAGI. The chain's CDR3 is CASSLLWRGDEQYF. CDR3 sequence (DNA): TGTGCCAGCAGTTTGTTGTGGAGAGGAGATGAGCAGTACTTC.

This clonotype was found a few times. This chain uses TRBV6-1 with TRBJ1-3; D is undetermined. The CDR3 has 13 residues. Germline-derived CDR1 and CDR2 are MNHNS and SASEGT. V was clipped by 4 bases and J by 4 bases, with 8 bases between them. For the CDR3, the DNA is TGTGCCAGCAGTGCCGACGGGGGAAACACCATATATTTT. This gives the protein CASSADGGNTIYF.